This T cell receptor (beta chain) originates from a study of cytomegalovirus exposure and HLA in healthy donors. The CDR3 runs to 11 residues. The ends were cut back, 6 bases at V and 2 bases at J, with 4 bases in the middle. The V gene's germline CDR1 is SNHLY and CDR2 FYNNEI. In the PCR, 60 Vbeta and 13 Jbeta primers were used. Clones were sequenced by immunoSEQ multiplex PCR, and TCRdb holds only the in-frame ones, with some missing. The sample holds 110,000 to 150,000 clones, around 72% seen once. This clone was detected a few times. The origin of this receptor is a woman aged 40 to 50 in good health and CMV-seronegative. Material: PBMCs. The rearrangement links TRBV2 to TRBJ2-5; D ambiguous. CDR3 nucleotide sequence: TGTGCCAGCAGACAACAAGAGACCCAGTACTTC. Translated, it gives CASRQQETQYF.